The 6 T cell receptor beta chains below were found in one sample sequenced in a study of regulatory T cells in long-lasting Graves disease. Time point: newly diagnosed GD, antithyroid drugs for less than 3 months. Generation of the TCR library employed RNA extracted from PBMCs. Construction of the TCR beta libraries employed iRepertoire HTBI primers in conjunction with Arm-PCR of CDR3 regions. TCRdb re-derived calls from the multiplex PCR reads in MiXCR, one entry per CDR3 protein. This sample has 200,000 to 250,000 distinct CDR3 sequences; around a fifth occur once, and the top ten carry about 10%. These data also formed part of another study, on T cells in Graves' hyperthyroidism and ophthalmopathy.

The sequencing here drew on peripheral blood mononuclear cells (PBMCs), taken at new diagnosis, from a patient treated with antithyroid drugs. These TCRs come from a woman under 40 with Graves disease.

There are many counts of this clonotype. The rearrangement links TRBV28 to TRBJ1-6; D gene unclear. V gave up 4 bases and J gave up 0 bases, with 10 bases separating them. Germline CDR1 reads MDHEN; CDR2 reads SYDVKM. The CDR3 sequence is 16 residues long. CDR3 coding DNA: TGTGCCAGCAGTTCGTGGACCGACTCCTATAATTCACCCCTCCACTTT. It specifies CASSSWTDSYNSPLHF.

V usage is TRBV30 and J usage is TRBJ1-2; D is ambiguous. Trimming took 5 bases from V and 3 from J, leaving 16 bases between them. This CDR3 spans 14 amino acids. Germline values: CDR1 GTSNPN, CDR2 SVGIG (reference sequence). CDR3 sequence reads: CAWAPGGEDYGYTF. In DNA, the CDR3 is TGTGCCTGGGCCCCCGGCGGGGAGGACTATGGCTACACCTTC.

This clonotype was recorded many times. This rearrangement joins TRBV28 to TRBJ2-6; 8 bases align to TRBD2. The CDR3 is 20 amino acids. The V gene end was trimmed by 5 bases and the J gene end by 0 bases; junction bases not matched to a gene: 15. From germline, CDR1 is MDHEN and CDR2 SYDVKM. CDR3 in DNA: TGTGCCAGCAGTCCGGGCCTCAGACGGGGGGGGAGCTCTGGGGCCAACGTCCTGACTTTC. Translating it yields CASSPGLRRGGSSGANVLTF.

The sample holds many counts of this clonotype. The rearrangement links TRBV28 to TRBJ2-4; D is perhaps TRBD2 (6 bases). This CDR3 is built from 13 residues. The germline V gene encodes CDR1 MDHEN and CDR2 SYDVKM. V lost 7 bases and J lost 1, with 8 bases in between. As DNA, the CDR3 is TGTGCCAGCACGGCGGGGGCCAAAAACATTCAGTACTTC. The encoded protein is CASTAGAKNIQYF.

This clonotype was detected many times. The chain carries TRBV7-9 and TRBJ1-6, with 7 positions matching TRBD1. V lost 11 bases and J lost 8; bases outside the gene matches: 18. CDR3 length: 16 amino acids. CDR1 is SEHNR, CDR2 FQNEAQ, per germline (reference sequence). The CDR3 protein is CAVIRDSLGRDSPLHF. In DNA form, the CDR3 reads TGTGCCGTCATCCGGGACAGCCTCGGGAGGGATTCACCCCTCCACTTT.

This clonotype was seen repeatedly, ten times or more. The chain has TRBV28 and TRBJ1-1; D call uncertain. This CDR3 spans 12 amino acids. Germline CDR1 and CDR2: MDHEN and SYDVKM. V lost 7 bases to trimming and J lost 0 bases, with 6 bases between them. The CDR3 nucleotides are TGTGCCAGCACCCTCCTGAACACTGAAGCTTTCTTT. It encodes CASTLLNTEAFF.